One and the same sample provided the 3 T cell receptor beta chains below, sequenced in a study of cytomegalovirus exposure and HLA in healthy donors. PCR amplification relied on 60 Vbeta primers (plus 13 Jbeta primers). Assay used: immunoSEQ multiplex PCR; TCRdb lists only in-frame clones, some missing. The repertoire has 95,000 to 110,000 clones, around four fifths of them found once; the top ten carry more than 1.5%. Material: PBMCs. These TCRs come from a woman between 40 and 50 years old in good health and CMV-seronegative.

The V and J genes are TRBV29-1 and TRBJ2-7; 7 nucleotides line up with TRBD2. CDR1 SQVTM and CDR2 ANQGSEA come from the germline V gene. The CDR3 contains 12 residues. V was pared by 4 bases and J by 3 bases, with 3 bases of the junction left unmatched. CDR3 protein: CSVGKRDYEQYF. CDR3 bases: TGCAGCGTTGGTAAGCGGGACTACGAGCAGTACTTC.

The chain couples TRBV19 to TRBJ2-5, with 8 positions matching TRBD1. Germline loops: CDR1 LNHDA, CDR2 SQIVND (reference sequence). This CDR3 contains 15 residues. With V trimmed by 5 bases and J by 2 bases, 7 bases remained unmatched. CDR3 in amino acids: CASSPTGGTQETQYF. DNA of the CDR3: TGTGCCAGTAGTCCAACAGGGGGGACTCAAGAGACCCAGTACTTC.

The rearrangement links TRBV11-2 to TRBJ1-6; D is ambiguous. Germline V CDR1 and CDR2: SGHAT, FQNNGV. This CDR3 contains 14 residues. Trimming left V 3 bases short and J 4 bases short, with 7 bases between. CDR3 amino acids: CASSFQQYNSPLHF. The CDR3 DNA reads TGTGCCAGCAGCTTCCAACAGTATAATTCACCCCTCCACTTT. Using reference TRBV11-2 and TRBJ1-6 for the parts outside the CDR3, the full variable domain is EAGVAQSPRYKIIEKRQSVAFWCNPISGHATLYWYQQILGQGPKLLIQFQNNGVVDDSQLPKDRFSAERLKGVDSTLKIQPAKLEDSAVYLCASSFQQYNSPLHFGNGTRLTVT.